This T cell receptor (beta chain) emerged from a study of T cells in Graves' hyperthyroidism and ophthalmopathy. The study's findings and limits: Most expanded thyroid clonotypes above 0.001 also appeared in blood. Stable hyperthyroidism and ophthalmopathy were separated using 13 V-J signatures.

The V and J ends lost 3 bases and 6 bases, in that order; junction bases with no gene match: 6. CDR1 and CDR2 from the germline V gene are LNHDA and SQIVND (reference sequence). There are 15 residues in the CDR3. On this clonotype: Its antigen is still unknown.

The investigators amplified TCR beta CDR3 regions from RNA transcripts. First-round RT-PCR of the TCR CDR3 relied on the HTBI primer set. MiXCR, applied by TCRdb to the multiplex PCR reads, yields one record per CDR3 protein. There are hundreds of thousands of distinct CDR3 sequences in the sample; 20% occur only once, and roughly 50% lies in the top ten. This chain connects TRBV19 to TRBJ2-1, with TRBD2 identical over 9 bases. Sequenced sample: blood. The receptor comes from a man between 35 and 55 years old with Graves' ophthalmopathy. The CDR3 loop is CASSIPGLAPNEQFF. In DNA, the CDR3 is TGTGCCAGTAGTATTCCCGGACTAGCGCCCAATGAGCAGTTCTTC.